This T cell receptor beta chain was documented in a study of CD8 T cells in ankylosing spondylitis. The CDR3 sequence is 20 residues long. The ends lost 2 bases at V and 4 bases at J; junction bases unmatched: 14. Germline CDR1 and CDR2: WSHSY and SAAADI. Quantitative 5'-RACE was performed with molecular barcodes, and it yielded the TCR beta libraries. MiXCR, applied by TCRdb to the 5' RACE reads, yields one record per CDR3 protein. Among about 540,000 distinct CDR3 sequences listed, about 12% were seen once. Study observations and caveats: Seemingly characteristic of ankylosing spondylitis blood was a TCR beta motif consisting of several highly homologous variants.

A word on this clonotype: Its antigen is not identified.

This chain uses TRBV10-2 with TRBJ2-2, with 12 bases matching TRBD1. This receptor was identified in a male donor with ankylosing spondylitis. Sequenced input: blood, either unsorted or a sorted T cell fraction (not recorded which). The CDR3 loop is CASSEPRGQGAGSRTGELFF. CDR3 DNA sequence: TGCGCCAGCAGTGAGCCAAGGGGACAGGGGGCCGGATCACGCACCGGGGAGCTGTTTTTT.